A selection of T cell receptor beta chains follows, all from one sample in a study of T-cell reconstitution after alpha-beta-depleted transplantation in children. TCRdb used MiXCR to reprocess the PCR reads, holding one entry per CDR3 protein. There are around 400,000 distinct CDR3 sequences in the sample; 9.5% to 13% occur only once, and 4.5% to 7% lies in the top ten. Source: PBMCs from the stem cell graft donor, taken from the stem cell graft. The receptors here all came from a human donor who donated a stem cell graft to a child with acute myeloid leukemia. Both conserved end residues are part of each CDR3. A D gene is named only where the DNA matches it firmly. Some rows have no size entry. The others give once, few or many, or a class for an expanded clone.

CDR3: CASSPGRRTPGNQPQHF
DNA: TGTGCCAGCAGTCCCGGCAGGCGGACCCCTGGCAATCAGCCCCAGCATTTT
V: TRBV7-2
size: NA
D: NA
J: TRBJ1-5

CDR3: CASSYSSRFGNEQFF
DNA: TGTGCCAGCAGTTACTCGAGTAGGTTCGGCAATGAGCAGTTCTTC
V: TRBV6-5
size: few
D: NA
J: TRBJ2-1

CDR3: CAISSLSSTDTQYF
DNA: TGTGCCATCAGCAGCCTTTCGAGCACAGATACGCAGTATTTT
V: TRBV10-3
size: few
D: NA
J: TRBJ2-3

CDR3: CASSYSDRETFF
DNA: TGTGCCAGCAGTTACTCGGACAGGGAGACTTTCTTT
V: TRBV7-9
size: many
D: TRBD1
J: TRBJ1-1

CDR3: CASSSLPAVRSSLPGGRADEQFF
DNA: TGTGCCAGCAGCTCCCTTCCGGCGGTTCGCAGCTCCCTTCCAGGGGGGAGGGCGGATGAGCAGTTCTTC
V: TRBV7-1
size: NA
D: NA
J: TRBJ2-1

CDR3: CSARDPGAGVRDTQYF
DNA: TGCAGTGCTAGAGATCCGGGGGCAGGGGTTAGAGATACGCAGTATTTT
V: TRBV20-1
size: few
D: NA
J: TRBJ2-3

CDR3: CSARIASGGTDTQYF
DNA: TGCAGTGCTAGAATCGCTAGCGGGGGCACAGATACGCAGTATTTT
V: TRBV20-1
size: NA
D: TRBD2
J: TRBJ2-3

CDR3: CASSLRARGEYNEQFF
DNA: TGTGCCAGCAGCTTAAGAGCTCGGGGTGAATACAATGAGCAGTTCTTC
V: TRBV7-3
size: few
D: NA
J: TRBJ2-1

CDR3: CASSLSTSTGETQYF
DNA: TGTGCCAGCAGTTTAAGTACTAGCACCGGAGAGACCCAGTACTTC
V: TRBV12-3/TRBV12-4
size: few
D: NA
J: TRBJ2-5

CDR3: CSAAGVADTQYF
DNA: TGCAGTGCCGCGGGAGTGGCAGATACGCAGTATTTT
V: TRBV20-1
size: many
D: TRBD2
J: TRBJ2-3

CDR3: CASSVDGETQYF
DNA: TGTGCCAGCTCAGTGGACGGAGAGACCCAGTACTTC
V: TRBV18
size: few
D: NA
J: TRBJ2-5

CDR3: CATSDTRGTSGRATDTQYF
DNA: TGTGCCACCAGTGACACGCGCGGGACTAGCGGGAGGGCCACAGATACGCAGTATTTT
V: TRBV24-1
size: many
D: TRBD2
J: TRBJ2-3

CDR3: CSASTGGGASEAFF
DNA: TGCAGTGCGAGCACCGGAGGGGGCGCGTCCGAAGCTTTCTTT
V: TRBV20-1
size: NA
D: TRBD1
J: TRBJ1-1

CDR3: CASSSLLSAGRRRRETQYF
DNA: TGTGCCAGCAGTTCCTTGCTCTCCGCTGGCCGGCGCCGTCGAGAGACCCAGTACTTC
V: TRBV3-1
size: NA
D: NA
J: TRBJ2-5

CDR3: CSVGYPQGASYEQYF
DNA: TGCAGCGTCGGCTACCCTCAGGGGGCGAGCTACGAGCAGTACTTC
V: TRBV29-1
size: NA
D: TRBD1
J: TRBJ2-7

CDR3: CSASHHGGRNEQFF
DNA: TGCAGTGCTTCCCACCACGGGGGTCGCAATGAGCAGTTCTTC
V: TRBV20-1
size: many
D: NA
J: TRBJ2-1

CDR3: CASSWASGNTGELFF
DNA: TGTGCCAGCAGTTGGGCTAGCGGGAACACCGGGGAGCTGTTTTTT
V: TRBV12-3/TRBV12-4
size: many
D: TRBD2
J: TRBJ2-2

CDR3: CSVVPGTGANTGELFF
DNA: TGCAGCGTTGTCCCTGGGACAGGAGCTAACACCGGGGAGCTGTTTTTT
V: TRBV29-1
size: many
D: TRBD1
J: TRBJ2-2

CDR3: CATRSSGLAGGGGSYEQYF
DNA: TGTGCCACCAGAAGTTCGGGACTAGCGGGAGGCGGAGGCTCCTACGAGCAGTACTTC
V: TRBV15
size: NA
D: TRBD2
J: TRBJ2-7

CDR3: CASKEGENEKLFF
DNA: TGTGCCAGTAAGGAAGGAGAGAATGAAAAACTGTTTTTT
V: TRBV2
size: NA
D: NA
J: TRBJ1-4

CDR3: CSGNPGGQSSYNEQFF
DNA: TGCAGTGGCAACCCAGGGGGCCAAAGCTCCTACAATGAGCAGTTCTTC
V: TRBV20-1
size: many
D: TRBD1
J: TRBJ2-1

CDR3: CASSSTAQGNNEQFF
DNA: TGTGCCAGCAGTTCCACCGCACAGGGGAACAATGAGCAGTTCTTC
V: TRBV12-3/TRBV12-4
size: many
D: TRBD1
J: TRBJ2-1

CDR3: CSVGQKMNTEAFF
DNA: TGCAGCGTTGGCCAAAAAATGAACACTGAAGCTTTCTTT
V: TRBV29-1
size: NA
D: NA
J: TRBJ1-1

CDR3: CASSLTGSGSQETQYF
DNA: TGTGCCAGCAGCTTAACGGGTAGCGGGAGCCAAGAGACCCAGTACTTC
V: TRBV7-2
size: few
D: TRBD2
J: TRBJ2-5

CDR3: CASSLSLSGAGTEAFF
DNA: TGTGCCAGCAGCTTAAGTCTATCCGGGGCAGGCACTGAAGCTTTCTTT
V: TRBV7-8
size: many
D: NA
J: TRBJ1-1

CDR3: CASSSGQTYGEQFF
DNA: TGCGCCAGCAGCTCGGGACAGACCTACGGGGAGCAGTTCTTC
V: TRBV5-1
size: many
D: TRBD1
J: TRBJ2-1

CDR3: CASKLTSAKETQYF
DNA: TGTGCCAGCAAACTAACTAGCGCGAAAGAGACCCAGTACTTC
V: TRBV12-3/TRBV12-4
size: NA
D: TRBD2
J: TRBJ2-5

CDR3: CASSSTRDSGNTIYF
DNA: TGTGCCAGCAGTTCGACCAGGGATTCAGGAAACACCATATATTTT
V: TRBV6-5
size: many
D: NA
J: TRBJ1-3

CDR3: CASSSYPTTDTQYF
DNA: TGTGCCAGCAGTTCCTACCCTACCACAGATACGCAGTATTTT
V: TRBV27
size: many
D: NA
J: TRBJ2-3

CDR3: CASSYFPGGGGTGELFF
DNA: TGTGCCAGCAGTTACTTCCCAGGGGGCGGGGGCACCGGGGAGCTGTTTTTT
V: TRBV6-5
size: NA
D: NA
J: TRBJ2-2

CDR3: CASSRDRGTSGTDTQYF
DNA: TGCGCCAGCAGCCGGGACAGGGGGACTAGCGGCACAGATACGCAGTATTTT
V: TRBV5-1
size: many
D: NA
J: TRBJ2-3

CDR3: CASTIGSDTQYF
DNA: TGTGCCAGCACTATAGGCTCAGATACGCAGTATTTT
V: TRBV7-9
size: many
D: NA
J: TRBJ2-3

CDR3: CASQTSPNQETQYF
DNA: TGTGCCAGTCAAACTTCCCCAAACCAAGAGACCCAGTACTTC
V: TRBV19
size: NA
D: NA
J: TRBJ2-5

CDR3: CASSLSRRLSNEKLFF
DNA: TGTGCCAGCAGCTTAAGTCGGAGGTTATCTAATGAAAAACTGTTTTTT
V: TRBV7-9
size: NA
D: NA
J: TRBJ1-4

CDR3: CASSFTGVANYGYTF
DNA: TGTGCCAGCAGCTTTACAGGGGTAGCTAACTATGGCTACACCTTC
V: TRBV5-6
size: few
D: TRBD1
J: TRBJ1-2

CDR3: CASSELKRQAFYEQYF
DNA: TGTGCCAGCAGCGAACTCAAACGACAGGCATTTTACGAGCAGTACTTC
V: TRBV7-8
size: few
D: NA
J: TRBJ2-7

CDR3: CASSYVPYPLTEPGANVLTF
DNA: TGTGCCAGCAGTTACGTTCCTTACCCCTTAACAGAGCCTGGGGCCAACGTCCTGACTTTC
V: TRBV6-2/TRBV6-3
size: few
D: NA
J: TRBJ2-6

CDR3: CASRRLWNTGELFF
DNA: TGCGCCAGCAGGAGACTTTGGAACACCGGGGAGCTGTTTTTT
V: TRBV10-2
size: many
D: NA
J: TRBJ2-2

CDR3: CASSQIKRPQGSTGELFF
DNA: TGCGCCAGCAGCCAGATTAAGAGGCCCCAGGGGAGTACCGGGGAGCTGTTTTTT
V: TRBV4-1
size: NA
D: NA
J: TRBJ2-2

CDR3: CASSYELRRNTEAFF
DNA: TGTGCCAGCAGTTACGAACTGAGGAGGAACACTGAAGCTTTCTTT
V: TRBV6-2/TRBV6-3
size: NA
D: NA
J: TRBJ1-1

CDR3: CSAPPGTGSQETQYF
DNA: TGCAGTGCTCCCCCCGGGACGGGCTCCCAAGAGACCCAGTACTTC
V: TRBV20-1
size: few
D: NA
J: TRBJ2-5

CDR3: CASSQETIYNEQFF
DNA: TGTGCCAGCAGCCAAGAAACAATATACAATGAGCAGTTCTTC
V: TRBV14
size: NA
D: NA
J: TRBJ2-1